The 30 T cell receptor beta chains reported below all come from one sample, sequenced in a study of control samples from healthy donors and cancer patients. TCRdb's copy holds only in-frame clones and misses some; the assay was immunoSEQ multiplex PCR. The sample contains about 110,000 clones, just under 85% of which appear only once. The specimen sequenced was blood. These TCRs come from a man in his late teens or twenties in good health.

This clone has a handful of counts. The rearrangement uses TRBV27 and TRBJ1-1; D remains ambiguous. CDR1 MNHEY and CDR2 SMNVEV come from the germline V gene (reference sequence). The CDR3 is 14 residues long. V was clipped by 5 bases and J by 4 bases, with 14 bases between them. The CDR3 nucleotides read TGTGCCAGCAGTCCCGCCGGGCGGGTCACTGAAGCTTTCTTT. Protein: CASSPAGRVTEAFF.

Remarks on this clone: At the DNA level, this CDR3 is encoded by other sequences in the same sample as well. The CDR3: CASSVGGLSNYGYTF. The CDR3 region has the DNA TGTGCCAGCAGCGTAGGGGGTCTAAGTAACTATGGCTACACCTTC. The chain uses TRBV9 and TRBJ1-2, with unresolved D. This CDR3 has 15 residues. Trimming removed 0 bases from V and 1 base from J, with 10 bases in between. Germline lookup yields CDR1 SGDLS and CDR2 YYNGEE.

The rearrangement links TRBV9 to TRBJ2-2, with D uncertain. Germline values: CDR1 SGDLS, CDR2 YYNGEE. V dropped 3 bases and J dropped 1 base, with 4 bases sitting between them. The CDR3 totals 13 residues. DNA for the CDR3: TGTGCCAGCAGCGGTAGGAACACCGGGGAGCTGTTTTTT. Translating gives CASSGRNTGELFF.

The CDR3 nucleotides read TGCGCCAGCAGCCAAGACAGGTCCTCTTATGGCTACACCTTC. This codes for CASSQDRSSYGYTF. This chain connects TRBV4-3 to TRBJ1-2; D call uncertain. V was trimmed by 0 bases and J by 5 bases, leaving 10 bases between them. There are 14 residues in the CDR3. Germline V gives CDR1 LGHNA, CDR2 YSLEER.

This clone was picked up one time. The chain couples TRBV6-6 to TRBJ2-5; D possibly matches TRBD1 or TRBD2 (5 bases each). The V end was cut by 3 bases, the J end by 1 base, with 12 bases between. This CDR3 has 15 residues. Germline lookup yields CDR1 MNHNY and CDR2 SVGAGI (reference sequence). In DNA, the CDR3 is TGTGCCAGCAGTTATGTGACGGGGACCCAAGAGACCCAGTACTTC. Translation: CASSYVTGTQETQYF.

The CDR3 DNA reads TGTGCCAGCAATATGAACACCGGGGAGCTGTTTTTT. It encodes CASNMNTGELFF. V usage is TRBV25-1 and J usage is TRBJ2-2, with no clear D. Germline V gene data show CDR1 as MGHDK and CDR2 as SYGVNS. The CDR3 is 12 residues long. V lost 7 bases to trimming and J lost 1 base, with 4 bases between them.

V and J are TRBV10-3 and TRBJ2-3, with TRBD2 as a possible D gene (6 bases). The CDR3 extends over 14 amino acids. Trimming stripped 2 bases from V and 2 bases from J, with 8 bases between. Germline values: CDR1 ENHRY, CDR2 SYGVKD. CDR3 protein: CAISEGGITDTQYF. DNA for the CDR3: TGTGCCATCAGTGAGGGCGGGATCACAGATACGCAGTATTTT.

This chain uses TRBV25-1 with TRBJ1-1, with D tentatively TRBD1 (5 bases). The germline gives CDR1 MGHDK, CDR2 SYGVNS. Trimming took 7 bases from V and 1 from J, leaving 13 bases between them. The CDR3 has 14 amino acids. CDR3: CASKGPRENTEAFF. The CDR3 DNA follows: TGTGCCAGCAAGGGGCCGAGGGAGAACACTGAAGCTTTCTTT.

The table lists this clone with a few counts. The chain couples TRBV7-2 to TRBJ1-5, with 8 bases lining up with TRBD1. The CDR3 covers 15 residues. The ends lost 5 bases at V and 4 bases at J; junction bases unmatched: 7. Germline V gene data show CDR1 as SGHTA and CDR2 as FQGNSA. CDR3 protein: CASSRTGTGNQPQHF. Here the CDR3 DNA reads TGTGCCAGCAGCAGAACCGGGACAGGTAATCAGCCCCAGCATTTT.

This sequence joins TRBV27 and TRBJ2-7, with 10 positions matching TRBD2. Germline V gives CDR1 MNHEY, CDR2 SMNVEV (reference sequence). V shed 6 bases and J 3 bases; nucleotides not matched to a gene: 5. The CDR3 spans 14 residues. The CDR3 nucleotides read TGTGCCAGCAGCCCTACTAGCGGGGTCTACGAGCAGTACTTC. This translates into CASSPTSGVYEQYF.

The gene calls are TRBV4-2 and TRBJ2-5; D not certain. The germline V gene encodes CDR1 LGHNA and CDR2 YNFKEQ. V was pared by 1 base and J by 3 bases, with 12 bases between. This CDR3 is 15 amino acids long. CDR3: CASSQGVLEKETQYF. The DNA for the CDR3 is TGTGCCAGCAGCCAAGGTGTGTTAGAAAAAGAGACCCAGTACTTC.

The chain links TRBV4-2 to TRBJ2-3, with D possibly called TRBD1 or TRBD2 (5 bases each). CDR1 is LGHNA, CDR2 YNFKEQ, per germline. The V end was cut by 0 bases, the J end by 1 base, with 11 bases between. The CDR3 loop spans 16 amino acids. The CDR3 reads CASSQDPSGRTDTQYF. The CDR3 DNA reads TGTGCCAGCAGCCAAGATCCATCGGGACGCACAGATACGCAGTATTTT.

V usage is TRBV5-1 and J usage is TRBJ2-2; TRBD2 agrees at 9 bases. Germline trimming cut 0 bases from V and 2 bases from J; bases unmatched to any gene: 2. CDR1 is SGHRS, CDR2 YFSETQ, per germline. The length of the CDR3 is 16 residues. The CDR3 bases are TGCGCCAGCAGCTTGGGGCGGGGGGGCAACACCGGGGAGCTGTTTTTT. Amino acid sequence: CASSLGRGGNTGELFF.

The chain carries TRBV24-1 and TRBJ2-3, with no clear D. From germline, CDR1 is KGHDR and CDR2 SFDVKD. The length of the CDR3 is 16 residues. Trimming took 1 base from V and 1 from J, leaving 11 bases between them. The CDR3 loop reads CATSDFPRTGTDTQYF. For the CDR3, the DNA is TGTGCCACCAGTGATTTCCCTAGGACGGGCACAGATACGCAGTATTTT.

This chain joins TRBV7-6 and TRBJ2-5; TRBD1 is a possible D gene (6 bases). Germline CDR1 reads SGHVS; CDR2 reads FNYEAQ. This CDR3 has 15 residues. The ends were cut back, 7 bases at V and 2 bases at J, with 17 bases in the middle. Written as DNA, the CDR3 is TGTGCCAGCACCCCAGGGGCGGGTCGACAAGAGACCCAGTACTTC. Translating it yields CASTPGAGRQETQYF.

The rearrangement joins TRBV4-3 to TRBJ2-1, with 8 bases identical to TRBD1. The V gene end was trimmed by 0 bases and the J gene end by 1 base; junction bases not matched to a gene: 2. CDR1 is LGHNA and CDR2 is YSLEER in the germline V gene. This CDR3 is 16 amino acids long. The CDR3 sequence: CASSQDTGGSYNEQFF. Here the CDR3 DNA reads TGCGCCAGCAGCCAAGACACAGGGGGGTCCTACAATGAGCAGTTCTTC.

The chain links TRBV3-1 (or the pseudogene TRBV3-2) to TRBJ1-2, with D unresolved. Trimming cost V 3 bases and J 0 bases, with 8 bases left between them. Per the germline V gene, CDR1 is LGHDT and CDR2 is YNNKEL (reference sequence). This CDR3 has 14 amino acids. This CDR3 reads CASSQRRANYGYTF. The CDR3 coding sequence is TGTGCCAGCAGCCAGCGGCGAGCTAACTATGGCTACACCTTC.

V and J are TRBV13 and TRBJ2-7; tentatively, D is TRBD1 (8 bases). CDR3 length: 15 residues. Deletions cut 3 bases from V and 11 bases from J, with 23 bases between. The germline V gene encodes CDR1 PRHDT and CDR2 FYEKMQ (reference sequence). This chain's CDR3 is CASSLGGQGAFEEYF. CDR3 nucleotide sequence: TGTGCCAGCAGCTTGGGGGGGCAGGGGGCTTTTGAGGAGTACTTC. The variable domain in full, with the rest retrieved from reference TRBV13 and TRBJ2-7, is AAGVIQSPRHLIKEKRETATLKCYPIPRHDTVYWYQQGPGQDPQFLISFYEKMQSDKGSIPDRFSAQQFSDYHSELNMSSLELGDSALYFCASSLGGQGAFEEYFGPGTRLTVT.

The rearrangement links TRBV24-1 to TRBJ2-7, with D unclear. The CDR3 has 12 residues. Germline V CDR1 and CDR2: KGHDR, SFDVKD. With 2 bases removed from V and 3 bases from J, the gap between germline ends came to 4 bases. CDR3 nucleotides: TGTGCCACCAGTGATTCGAACTACGAGCAGTACTTC. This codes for CATSDSNYEQYF.

The CDR3 spells CATSGLTGGYTGELFF. As DNA, the CDR3 is TGTGCCACCAGTGGCCTTACAGGGGGATACACCGGGGAGCTGTTTTTT. The genes are TRBV24-1 and TRBJ2-2, with 8 positions matching TRBD1. From germline, CDR1 is KGHDR and CDR2 SFDVKD. The CDR3 totals 16 residues. V was pared by 5 bases and J by 3 bases, with 7 bases of the junction left unmatched.

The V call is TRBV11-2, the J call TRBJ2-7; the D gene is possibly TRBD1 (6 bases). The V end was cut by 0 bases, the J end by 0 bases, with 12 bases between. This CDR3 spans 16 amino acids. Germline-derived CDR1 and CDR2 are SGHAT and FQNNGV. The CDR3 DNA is TGTGCCAGCAGCTTAGAAGGACAGAAGAGCTCCTACGAGCAGTACTTC. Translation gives CASSLEGQKSSYEQYF.

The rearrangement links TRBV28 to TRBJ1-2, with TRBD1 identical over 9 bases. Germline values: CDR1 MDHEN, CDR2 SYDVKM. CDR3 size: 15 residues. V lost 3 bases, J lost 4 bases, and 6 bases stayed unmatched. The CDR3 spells CASSLPWGQGYGYTF. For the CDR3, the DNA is TGTGCCAGCAGTTTGCCGTGGGGACAGGGCTATGGCTACACCTTC.

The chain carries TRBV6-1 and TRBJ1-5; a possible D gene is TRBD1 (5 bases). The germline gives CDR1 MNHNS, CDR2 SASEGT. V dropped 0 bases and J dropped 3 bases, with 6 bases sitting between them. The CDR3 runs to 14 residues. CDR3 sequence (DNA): TGTGCCAGCAGTGAAGCGGGACCCAATCAGCCCCAGCATTTT. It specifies CASSEAGPNQPQHF.

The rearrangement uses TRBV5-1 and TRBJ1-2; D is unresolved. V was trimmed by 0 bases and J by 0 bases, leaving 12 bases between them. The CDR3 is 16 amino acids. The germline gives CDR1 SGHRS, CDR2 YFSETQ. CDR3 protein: CASSLVPGEANYGYTF. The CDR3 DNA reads TGCGCCAGCAGCTTGGTACCTGGGGAAGCTAACTATGGCTACACCTTC.

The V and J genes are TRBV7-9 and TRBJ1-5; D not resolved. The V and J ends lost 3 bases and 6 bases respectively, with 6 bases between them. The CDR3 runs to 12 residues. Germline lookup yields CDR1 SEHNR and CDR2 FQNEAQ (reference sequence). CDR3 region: CASSFFSQPQHF. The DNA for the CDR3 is TGTGCCAGCAGCTTTTTTTCTCAGCCCCAGCATTTT.

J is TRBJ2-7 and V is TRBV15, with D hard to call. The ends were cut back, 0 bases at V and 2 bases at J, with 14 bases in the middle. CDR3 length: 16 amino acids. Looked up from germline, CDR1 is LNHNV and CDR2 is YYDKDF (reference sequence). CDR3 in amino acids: CATSRDLAVTTYEQYF. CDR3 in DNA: TGTGCCACCAGCAGAGATCTGGCAGTTACTACCTACGAGCAGTACTTC.

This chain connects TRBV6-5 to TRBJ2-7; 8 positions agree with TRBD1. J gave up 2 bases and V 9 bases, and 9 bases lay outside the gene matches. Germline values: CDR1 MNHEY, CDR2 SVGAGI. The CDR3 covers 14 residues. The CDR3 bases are TGTGCCAGTGCCAGACAGGGGTGGACCTACGAGCAGTACTTC. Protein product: CASARQGWTYEQYF.

DNA for the CDR3: TGCGCCAGCAGCCAAGAGCGGTCAGGGGGCAGGAACACTGAAGCTTTCTTT. Amino acids: CASSQERSGGRNTEAFF. J is TRBJ1-1 and V is TRBV4-1; 8 bases line up with TRBD1. Trimming at V came to 0 bases and at J to 1 base, leaving 7 bases not matched to a gene. The CDR3 covers 17 residues. Germline V CDR1 and CDR2: MGHRA, YSYEKL.

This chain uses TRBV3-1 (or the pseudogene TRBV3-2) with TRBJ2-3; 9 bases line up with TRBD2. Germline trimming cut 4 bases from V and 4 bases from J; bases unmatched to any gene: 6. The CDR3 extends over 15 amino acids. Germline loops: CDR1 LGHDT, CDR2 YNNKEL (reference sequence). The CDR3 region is CASSPRTSVADTQYF. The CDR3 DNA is TGTGCCAGCAGCCCCCGGACTAGCGTTGCAGATACGCAGTATTTT.

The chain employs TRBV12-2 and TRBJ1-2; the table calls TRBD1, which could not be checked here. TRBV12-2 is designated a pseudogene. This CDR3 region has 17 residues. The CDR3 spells CASRLGSRGQLNYGYTF. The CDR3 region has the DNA TGTGCAAGTCGCCTAGGGAGCAGGGGGCAGCTCAACTATGGCTACACCTTC.